This section outlines one T cell receptor beta chain sequence together with its context. The sample is drawn from a study of blood T cell repertoires in COVID-19. At the level of the study: PBMCs, B-cell-depleted T cells, or T cells were the source of the cDNA or gDNA that made up the material.

Membership in each cohort depended on participant-reported clinical history. Each recovered donor of Cohort 3 presented with two negative PCRs, clearance, or symptom resolution. CDR1 is LNHDA and CDR2 is SQIVND in the germline V gene (reference sequence). The CDR3 runs 15 residues. The junction had 7 bases not matched to a gene; V was cut back by 7 bases and J by 6 bases. In the original processing: Reference gene primer amplification gave nucleated cell count estimates. The table came from immunoSEQ multiplex PCR; TCRdb's copy has only in-frame clones and leaves some out. The V and J calls and the clone size are those of that table, but D and trimming were determined from the DNA. The table includes fewer than 500,000 clones, about nine tenths detected once.

This TCR was sampled from a woman aged 18-29 years who had recovered from COVID-19. Input material: PBMCs or T cells enriched from blood (not recorded which). This sequence joins TRBV19 and TRBJ1-6; the match to TRBD1 covers 9 bases. CDR3 DNA sequence: TGTGCCAGTACCTTAGGACAGGGGTTTAATTCACCCCTCCACTTT. This codes for CASTLGQGFNSPLHF.